Listed below are T cell receptor beta chains from one sample, sequenced in a study of T cells in Graves' hyperthyroidism and ophthalmopathy. TCRdb analysed the multiplex PCR reads with MiXCR anew, one entry per CDR3 protein. The repertoire holds roughly 700,000 distinct CDR3 sequences, with just over 35% as singletons. Sequencing input: blood. These receptors were obtained from a woman in her forties with Graves' hyperthyroidism. CDR3s include the opening cysteine and the closing phenylalanine or tryptophan. The order of the fields is V gene, D gene, J gene, clone size, CDR3 protein, CDR3 DNA. A D gene is named only where the DNA matches it firmly. Expanded clones get a size class; other rows say once, few or many, or leave the size out.

>TRBV7-9|TRBD1|TRBJ1-5|few
CASSSFLQGKGRSNQPQHF
TGTGCCAGCAGCTCATTTCTACAGGGGAAGGGGAGAAGCAATCAGCCCCAGCATTTT
>TRBV10-3|TRBD1|TRBJ2-6|many
CASSGTGDSGANVLTF
TGTGCCAGTTCCGGGACAGGCGACTCTGGGGCCAACGTCCTGACTTTC
>TRBV12-3/TRBV12-4|TRBD1|TRBJ1-4|many
CASSHGQVNEKLFF
TGTGCCAGCAGCCATGGACAGGTTAATGAAAAACTGTTTTTT
>TRBV5-4|.|TRBJ2-7|.
CASSPDLIASSYEQYF
TGTGCCAGCAGCCCAGATCTGATAGCGAGCTCCTACGAGCAGTACTTC
>TRBV7-2|TRBD1|TRBJ1-6|few
CASSQESGQGISPLHF
TGCGCCAGCAGCCAAGAATCGGGACAGGGGATTTCACCCCTCCACTTT
>TRBV19|.|TRBJ1-4|.
CASSGEHKATNEKLFF
TGTGCCAGTAGTGGAGAACATAAGGCAACTAATGAAAAACTGTTTTTT
>TRBV6-1|TRBD1|TRBJ1-2|few
CASRSSGTGNYGYTF
TGTGCCAGCAGGTCCTCCGGGACAGGGAACTATGGCTACACCTTC
>TRBV20-1|.|TRBJ1-2|many
CSARIVGESGYGYTF
TGCAGTGCTAGGATCGTGGGGGAATCGGGTTATGGCTACACCTTC
>TRBV20-1|TRBD2|TRBJ2-2|few
CSARGLAGSGELFF
TGCAGTGCCCGAGGACTAGCGGGATCCGGGGAGCTGTTTTTT
>TRBV5-6|.|TRBJ2-5|few
CASSLGPGEETQYF
TGTGCCAGCAGCTTGGGTCCGGGGGAAGAGACCCAGTACTTC
>TRBV7-9|TRBD1|TRBJ2-7|.
CAGSLAPDRGEQYF
TGTGCCGGCAGTTTAGCGCCTGACAGGGGCGAGCAGTACTTC
>TRBV4-3|.|TRBJ2-7|few
CASSKEVSSYEQYF
TGCGCCAGCAGTAAGGAAGTCAGCTCCTACGAGCAGTACTTC
>TRBV12-3/TRBV12-4|.|TRBJ2-7|.
CAGSFRHRPYEQYF
TGTGCCGGCAGTTTTCGTCACAGGCCCTACGAGCAGTACTTC
>TRBV19|.|TRBJ1-1|many
CATGRGDQGTEAFF
TGTGCCACCGGCCGGGGGGATCAGGGGACTGAAGCTTTCTTT